The 21 T cell receptor beta chains in this list originate from one sample, sequenced in a study of control samples from healthy donors and cancer patients. Method: immunoSEQ multiplex PCR; TCRdb's copy keeps in-frame clones and lacks some. Seen here are over 150,000 clones, approximately 96% observed once, and the top ten hold 0.85% to 1.3%. Material for sequencing was blood. The origin of the receptors is a woman between 25 and 40 years old in good health.

The rearrangement joins TRBV6-5 to TRBJ1-4; D is perhaps TRBD1 (6 bases). V was shortened by 5 bases and J by 8 bases, with 18 bases between the two germline ends. The CDR3 has 15 residues. Germline V gene data show CDR1 as MNHEY and CDR2 as SVGAGI. Here the CDR3 reads CASSRAGVFAEKLFF. CDR3 in DNA: TGTGCCAGCAGTCGTGCAGGGGTTTTTGCGGAAAAACTGTTTTTT.

The chain is built from TRBV5-4 and TRBJ2-7; possible D gene TRBD2, 5 bases. V was pared by 1 base and J by 3 bases, with 8 bases between. The CDR3 is 13 amino acids. CDR1 and CDR2 from the germline V gene are SGHNT and YYREEE (reference sequence). This CDR3 reads CASSLRGDYEQYF. In nucleotides, the CDR3 is TGTGCCAGCAGCTTGCGGGGAGACTACGAGCAGTACTTC.

This clone is a singleton in its sample. V gene TRBV6-5 combines with J gene TRBJ2-1, with TRBD1 identical over 9 bases. The ends lost 6 bases at V and 9 bases at J; junction bases unmatched: 6. The CDR3 loop spans 13 amino acids. Germline values: CDR1 MNHEY, CDR2 SVGAGI. The CDR3 DNA reads as TGTGCCAGCAGCCGCCGGACAGGGGTTGAGCAGTTCTTC. Protein sequence: CASSRRTGVEQFF.

This sequence joins TRBV6-5 and TRBJ1-1; perhaps TRBD1 as D (5 bases). V lost 4 bases, J lost 7 bases, and 10 bases lay in between. CDR3 size: 12 residues. Germline CDR1 is MNHEY and CDR2 is SVGAGI. Here the CDR3 DNA reads TGTGCCAGCAGTTCGGGGCTCAATGAAGCTTTCTTT. This gives the protein CASSSGLNEAFF.

V and J are TRBV7-8 and TRBJ1-2; 7 bases agree with TRBD1. CDR3 size: 14 residues. V was pared by 3 bases and J by 6 bases, with 7 bases of the junction left unmatched. Germline V CDR1 and CDR2: SGHVS, FQNEAQ. CDR3 residues: CASSLGGGANGYTF. CDR3 DNA sequence: TGTGCCAGCAGCTTGGGAGGGGGCGCGAATGGCTACACCTTC.

The chain links TRBV2 to TRBJ1-5; a weak D match, TRBD1 (5 bases). Trimming cost V 6 bases and J 0 bases, with 15 bases left between them. Germline-derived CDR1 and CDR2 are SNHLY and FYNNEI. The CDR3 sequence is 16 residues long. In DNA form, the CDR3 reads TGTGCCAGCAGCGCGGGACCGCAAAATAGCAATCAGCCCCAGCATTTT. This gives the protein CASSAGPQNSNQPQHF.

The chain uses TRBV11-2 and TRBJ2-2; D might be TRBD2 (6 bases). V was trimmed by 9 bases and J by 1 base, leaving 15 bases between them. Germline assignment: CDR1 SGHAT and CDR2 FQNNGV. This CDR3 is 15 amino acids long. DNA for the CDR3: TGTGCCAGTACCCCTCTCGGGGGGAACACCGGGGAGCTGTTTTTT. The encoded protein is CASTPLGGNTGELFF.

The CDR3 here is CASSQRAPDRGTEAFF. The CDR3 nucleotides read TGTGCCAGCAGTCAACGGGCCCCGGACAGGGGTACTGAAGCTTTCTTT. The chain recombines TRBV27 with TRBJ1-1; TRBD1 matches at 9 bases. The CDR3 contains 16 residues. Germline V CDR1 and CDR2: MNHEY, SMNVEV (reference sequence). V was pared by 5 bases and J by 5 bases, with 12 bases of the junction left unmatched.

The rearrangement joins TRBV6-5 to TRBJ1-3; D is unclear. The CDR3 sequence is 14 residues long. Germline assignment: CDR1 MNHEY and CDR2 SVGAGI. V was cut by 8 bases and J by 0 bases, with 11 bases left in between. CDR3 in amino acids: CASRRENSGNTIYF. The CDR3 DNA sequence: TGTGCCAGCCGAAGGGAAAACTCTGGAAACACCATATATTTT.

This chain uses TRBV4-1 with TRBJ2-1, with D tentatively TRBD1 or TRBD2 (5 bases each). The V and J ends lost 0 bases and 2 bases respectively, with 17 bases between them. The CDR3 length is 18 residues. CDR1 and CDR2 (germline): MGHRA, YSYEKL. The chain's CDR3 is CASSQDPGTLGAYNEQFF. Here the CDR3 DNA reads TGCGCCAGCAGCCAAGACCCCGGGACCTTAGGGGCCTACAATGAGCAGTTCTTC.

This clone came up once. V is TRBV30 and J is TRBJ1-3, with TRBD1 as a possible D gene (5 bases). Germline loops: CDR1 GTSNPN, CDR2 SVGIG (reference sequence). Trimming stripped 5 bases from V and 1 base from J, with 12 bases between. The CDR3 totals 14 residues. The CDR3 here is CAWGREDSGNTIYF. CDR3 bases: TGTGCCTGGGGCAGGGAGGATTCTGGAAACACCATATATTTT.

This clone was recorded only once. The junction shows a germline mismatch at one end, possibly a read error. Other DNA sequences within the sample encode an identical CDR3. The rearrangement links TRBV7-3 to TRBJ2-1; tentatively, D is TRBD1 (6 bases). CDR1 is SGHTA, CDR2 FQGTGA, per germline. This CDR3 is 17 amino acids long. CDR3 coding DNA: TGTGCCAGCAGCTTTTTGTCCTTCCAGGGGCACTACAATGAACAGTTCTTC. Translated: CASSFLSFQGHYNEQFF.

The chain has TRBV3-1 (or the pseudogene TRBV3-2) and TRBJ2-5; no clear D gene. The CDR3 runs to 14 residues. The germline CDR1 and CDR2 sequences are LGHDT and YNNKEL (reference sequence). Between the trimmed V and J ends, which lost 5 bases and 2 bases, there was a span of 12 bases. CDR3: CASSVPGPQETQYF. In DNA form, the CDR3 reads TGTGCCAGCAGCGTACCGGGCCCACAAGAGACCCAGTACTTC.

The chain employs TRBV18 and TRBJ1-2; unclear D gene. Per the germline V gene, CDR1 is KGHSH and CDR2 is LQKENI. V lost 3 bases and J lost 3, with 8 bases in between. The CDR3 contains 13 residues. In DNA form, the CDR3 reads TGTGCCAGCTCACCGGACGGGTACTATGGCTACACCTTC. It is translated as CASSPDGYYGYTF.

The chain carries TRBV19 and TRBJ2-7; TRBD2 is a possible D gene (6 bases). Germline CDR1 and CDR2: LNHDA and SQIVND (reference sequence). The length of the CDR3 is 12 residues. Trimming pared 4 bases from V and 6 bases from J, leaving 10 bases between. The CDR3 DNA sequence: TGTGCCAGTAGTAGGTTGGGGGGCGAGCAGTACTTC. Encoded protein: CASSRLGGEQYF.

The rearrangement uses TRBV19 and TRBJ1-1; maybe TRBD1 (5 bases). The CDR3 sequence is 12 residues long. Germline CDR1 reads LNHDA; CDR2 reads SQIVND (reference sequence). Trimming took 7 bases from V and 1 from J, leaving 7 bases between them. The CDR3 protein is CASIDRNTEAFF. Here the CDR3 DNA reads TGTGCCAGTATCGACAGGAACACTGAAGCTTTCTTT.

The chain joins TRBV6-5 to TRBJ1-5; 7 nucleotides agree with TRBD1. Germline CDR1 reads MNHEY; CDR2 reads SVGAGI. J gave up 6 bases and V 11 bases, and 13 bases lay outside the gene matches. CDR3 length: 14 amino acids. CDR3 coding DNA: TGTGCCGCCCACCGACAGGGAGGAGGTCAGCCCCAGCATTTT. This gives the protein CAAHRQGGGQPQHF.

This chain uses TRBV2 with TRBJ1-2, with TRBD1 identical over 9 bases. The CDR3 sequence is 13 residues long. The V gene end was trimmed by 7 bases and the J gene end by 7 bases; junction bases not matched to a gene: 7. Germline V CDR1 and CDR2: SNHLY, FYNNEI. The DNA of the CDR3 is TGTGCCAGCACTCCGGGACAGGGACGTGGCTACACCTTC. Its protein product is CASTPGQGRGYTF.

The chain recombines TRBV4-1 with TRBJ2-7; 11 bases are a match to TRBD2. Germline lookup yields CDR1 MGHRA and CDR2 YSYEKL. The ends lost 0 bases at V and 3 bases at J; junction bases unmatched: 10. The CDR3 sequence is 18 residues long. CDR3 coding DNA: TGCGCCAGCAGCCAAGATGCCCCTAGCGGGGGGCCCGGCTACGAGCAGTACTTC. The encoded protein is CASSQDAPSGGPGYEQYF.

This sequence joins TRBV4-1 and TRBJ1-5; D not certain. Germline CDR1 MGHRA, CDR2 YSYEKL. V was clipped by 4 bases and J by 4 bases, with 20 bases between them. The CDR3 consists of 17 residues. The CDR3 DNA reads TGCGCCAGCAGCCCCACACACGGCGGTTTGGGAAATCAGCCCCAGCATTTT. This gives the protein CASSPTHGGLGNQPQHF.

This clone appeared once. The chain recombines TRBV19 with TRBJ1-6; D might be TRBD1 (5 bases). V lost 8 bases, J lost 9 bases, and 17 bases lay in between. The germline gives CDR1 LNHDA, CDR2 SQIVND (reference sequence). This CDR3 is built from 14 residues. The CDR3, as DNA: TGTGCCAGTCGACTGGGGCAGGGTCGTTCACCCCTCCACTTT. As protein: CASRLGQGRSPLHF.